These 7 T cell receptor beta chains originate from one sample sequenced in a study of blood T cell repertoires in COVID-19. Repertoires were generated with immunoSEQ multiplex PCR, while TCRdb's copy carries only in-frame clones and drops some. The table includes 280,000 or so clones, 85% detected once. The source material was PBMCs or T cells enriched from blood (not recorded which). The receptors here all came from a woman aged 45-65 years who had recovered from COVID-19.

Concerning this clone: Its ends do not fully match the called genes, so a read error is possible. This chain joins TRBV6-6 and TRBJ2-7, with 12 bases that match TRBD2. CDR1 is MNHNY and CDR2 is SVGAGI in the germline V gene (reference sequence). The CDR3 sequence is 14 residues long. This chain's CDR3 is CASTPGLAGPSSNF. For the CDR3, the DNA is TGTGCCAGTACGCCGGGACTAGCGGGCCCCAGCTCGAACTTC.

In DNA form, the CDR3 reads TGTGCCTGGGACGGACAGCGGGGCGGGGAGCTGTTTTTT. Protein: CAWDGQRGGELFF. V usage is TRBV30 and J usage is TRBJ2-2, with D possibly matching TRBD2 (7 bases). Per germline, CDR1 GTSNPN and CDR2 SVGIG (reference sequence). Trimming removed 5 bases at V and 7 bases at J, with 14 bases between. The CDR3 is made up of 13 amino acids. The full variable domain, with the rest looked up from reference TRBV30 and TRBJ2-2, is SQTIHQWPATLVQPVGSPLSLECTVEGTSNPNLYWYRQAAGRGLQLLFYSVGIGQISSEVPQNLSASRPQDRQFILSSKKLLLSDSGFYLCAWDGQRGGELFFGEGSRLTVL.

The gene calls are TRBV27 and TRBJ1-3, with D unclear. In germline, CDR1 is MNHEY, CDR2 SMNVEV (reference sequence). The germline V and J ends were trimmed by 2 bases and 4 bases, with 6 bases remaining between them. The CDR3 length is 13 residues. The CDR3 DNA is TGTGCCAGCAGTTTAAACAGAGGAAACACCATATATTTT. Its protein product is CASSLNRGNTIYF.

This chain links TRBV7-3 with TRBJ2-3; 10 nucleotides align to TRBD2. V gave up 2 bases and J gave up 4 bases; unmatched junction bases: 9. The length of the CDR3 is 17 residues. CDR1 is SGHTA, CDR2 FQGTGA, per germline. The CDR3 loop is CASSLYEVAGGADTQYF. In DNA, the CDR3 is TGTGCCAGCAGCTTATATGAGGTAGCGGGGGGCGCAGATACGCAGTATTTT.

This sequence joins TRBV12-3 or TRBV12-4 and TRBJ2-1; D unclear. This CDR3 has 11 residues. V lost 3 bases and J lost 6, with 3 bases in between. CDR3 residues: CASSFINEQFF. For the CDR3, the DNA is TGTGCCAGCAGTTTCATCAATGAGCAGTTCTTC.

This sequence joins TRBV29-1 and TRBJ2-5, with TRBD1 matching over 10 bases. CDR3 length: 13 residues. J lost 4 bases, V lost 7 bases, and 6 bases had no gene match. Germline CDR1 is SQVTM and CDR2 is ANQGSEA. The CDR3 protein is CSGDRGLGETQYF. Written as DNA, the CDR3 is TGCAGCGGCGACAGGGGGCTAGGAGAGACCCAGTACTTC.

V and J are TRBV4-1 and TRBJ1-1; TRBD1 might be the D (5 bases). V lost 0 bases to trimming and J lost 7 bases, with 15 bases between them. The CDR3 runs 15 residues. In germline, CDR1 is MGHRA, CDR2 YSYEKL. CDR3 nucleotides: TGCGCCAGCAGCCAAGACAGGGTCCCGAAGGGTGAAGCTTTCTTT. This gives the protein CASSQDRVPKGEAFF.